This T cell receptor beta chain came from a study of OX40 agonist ivuxolimab in advanced cancers. Study-wide context: Subjects had a mean age of about 65 years, with a range of about 23 to 79; about 83% were male. Findings and caveats of the study: Patients with a partial response at 0.1-3.0 mg/kg had among the lowest clonal expansion. Which antigen the expanded peripheral T cells recognized is unknown.

CDR1 SGHTA and CDR2 FQGTGA come from the germline V gene. This CDR3 spans 15 amino acids. V lost 5 bases to trimming and J lost 4 bases; unmatched junction nucleotides: 4. Assay used: immunoSEQ multiplex PCR; TCRdb lists only in-frame clones, some missing. Of tens of thousands of clones in the sample, 89% were seen once. Patients were ruled out by autoimmune disease history or systemic immunosuppression. As regards this clone: Its specificity is not known.

The receptor was derived from an adult with an advanced solid tumor such as melanoma, head and neck, liver or kidney cancer. Here the sequenced sample was CD4+ or CD8+ T cells sorted from blood, taken in a trial of the OX40 agonist ivuxolimab. This sequence joins TRBV7-3 and TRBJ2-2; TRBD2 matches 10 bases. The CDR3 region is CASSRSGGTTGELFF. The CDR3 DNA reads as TGTGCCAGCAGCCGTAGCGGGGGGACCACCGGGGAGCTGTTTTTT. Drawing the rest from reference TRBV7-3 and TRBJ2-2, the complete variable domain is GAGVSQTPSNKVTEKGKYVELRCDPISGHTALYWYRQSLGQGPEFLIYFQGTGAADDSGLPNDRFFAVRPEGSVSTLKIQRTERGDSAVYLCASSRSGGTTGELFFGEGSRLTVL.